These T cell receptor beta chains were read from a single sample in a study of T cell changes during pregnancy in multiple sclerosis. Sequenced by immunoSEQ multiplex PCR; TCRdb stores in-frame clones only, minus some. The data contain 55,000 to 70,000 clones, under 95% of them seen just once; the ten biggest clones take up 1.1% to 1.5%. The starting material was peripheral blood, obtained in the second trimester of pregnancy. These receptors were obtained from a female donor in good health, enrolled as a control in a pregnancy study. CDR3s include the opening cysteine and the closing phenylalanine or tryptophan. A D gene is named only where the DNA matches it firmly.

d_gene: .
v_gene: TRBV28
CDR3aa: CASTLTLAANEQFF

d_gene: .
v_gene: TRBV6-5
CDR3aa: CASSYSIAGVYGYTF

d_gene: TRBD1
v_gene: TRBV5-4
CDR3aa: CASRVPGTGLAGANVLTF

d_gene: TRBD1
v_gene: TRBV6-6
CDR3aa: CASSPGQGATGYTF

d_gene: .
v_gene: TRBV27
CDR3aa: CASSFTAGNQPQHF

d_gene: .
v_gene: TRBV14
CDR3aa: CASSRSGNLAGNTIYF

d_gene: TRBD1
v_gene: TRBV9
CDR3aa: CASSAQPDRGTEAFF

d_gene: TRBD1
v_gene: TRBV12-5
CDR3aa: CASGLSGQGGYTF

d_gene: .
v_gene: TRBV6-1
CDR3aa: CASSLNSGEKLFF

d_gene: .
v_gene: TRBV5-1
CDR3aa: CASSLAGVTNEKLFF

d_gene: .
v_gene: TRBV7-9
CDR3aa: CASSLDNSNQPQHF

d_gene: .
v_gene: TRBV19
CDR3aa: CASSIRGGNQPQHF

d_gene: .
v_gene: TRBV5-1
CDR3aa: CASSLRGLNTGELFF

d_gene: TRBD2
v_gene: TRBV7-8
CDR3aa: CASSLVVGTSGSSEQFF

d_gene: TRBD1
v_gene: TRBV5-6
CDR3aa: CASSGTGTRIDEQYF

d_gene: .
v_gene: TRBV27
CDR3aa: CASSLSGAPYEQYF

d_gene: .
v_gene: TRBV19
CDR3aa: CASSLQQNGYTF

d_gene: .
v_gene: TRBV9
CDR3aa: CASSVSRTQAKYNEQFF

d_gene: TRBD2
v_gene: TRBV5-4
CDR3aa: CATLPSGSINEQFF

d_gene: .
v_gene: TRBV18
CDR3aa: CASSPTAGYEQYF

d_gene: .
v_gene: TRBV30
CDR3aa: CAWRRQGGDIQYF

d_gene: .
v_gene: TRBV19
CDR3aa: CASRSGKDTQYF

d_gene: .
v_gene: TRBV11-3
CDR3aa: CASSFREDYGYTF

d_gene: TRBD2
v_gene: TRBV6-5
CDR3aa: CASKAGVSTDTQYF

d_gene: TRBD1
v_gene: TRBV10-3
CDR3aa: CAISESIVGRGQDEQYF

d_gene: .
v_gene: TRBV12-1
CDR3aa: CASSTLGGGGTLIYGYTF

d_gene: .
v_gene: TRBV4-1
CDR3aa: CASSQEGANVPYGYTF

d_gene: TRBD2
v_gene: TRBV28
CDR3aa: CASSLSGLAAFNEQFF

d_gene: .
v_gene: TRBV27
CDR3aa: CASSLGGPSYEQYF

d_gene: .
v_gene: TRBV7-8
CDR3aa: CASSLERVNTEAFF

d_gene: .
v_gene: TRBV28
CDR3aa: CASRVGGRRYGYTF

d_gene: .
v_gene: TRBV5-6
CDR3aa: CASSLAGVHYEQFF

d_gene: .
v_gene: TRBV5-6
CDR3aa: CASSPGTSTDTQYF

d_gene: .
v_gene: TRBV2
CDR3aa: CASSTGAGANVLTF

d_gene: .
v_gene: TRBV28
CDR3aa: CATQVLGNQPQHF

d_gene: TRBD2
v_gene: TRBV2
CDR3aa: CASRGTSGSLEQYF

d_gene: TRBD1
v_gene: TRBV19
CDR3aa: CASSTRPGQGRTEAFF

d_gene: .
v_gene: TRBV18
CDR3aa: CASSPESYEQYF

d_gene: TRBD1
v_gene: TRBV28
CDR3aa: CASSPTLDRVDEAFF

d_gene: .
v_gene: TRBV28
CDR3aa: CASTSVDRTHEQYF

d_gene: .
v_gene: TRBV4-2
CDR3aa: CASSQDPGVDEQFF